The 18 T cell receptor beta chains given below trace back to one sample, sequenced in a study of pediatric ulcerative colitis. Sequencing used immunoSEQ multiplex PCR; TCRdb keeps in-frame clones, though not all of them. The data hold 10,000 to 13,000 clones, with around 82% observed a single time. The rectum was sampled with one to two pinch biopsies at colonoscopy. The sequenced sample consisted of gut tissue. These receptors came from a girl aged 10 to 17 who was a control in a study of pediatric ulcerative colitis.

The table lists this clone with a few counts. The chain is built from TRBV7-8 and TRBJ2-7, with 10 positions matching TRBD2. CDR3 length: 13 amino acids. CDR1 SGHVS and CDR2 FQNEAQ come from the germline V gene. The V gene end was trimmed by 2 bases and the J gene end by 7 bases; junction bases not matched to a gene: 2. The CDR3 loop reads CASSLPSGREQYF. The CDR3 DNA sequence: TGTGCCAGCAGCTTACCTAGCGGGAGAGAGCAGTACTTC.

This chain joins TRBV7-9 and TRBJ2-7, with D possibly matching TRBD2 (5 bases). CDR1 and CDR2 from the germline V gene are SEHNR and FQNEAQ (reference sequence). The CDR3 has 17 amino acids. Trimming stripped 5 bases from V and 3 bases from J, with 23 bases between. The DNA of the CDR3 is TGTGCCAGCAGCCCAACTAGGGCCACTAGGGAGAACTACGAGCAGTACTTC. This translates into CASSPTRATRENYEQYF.

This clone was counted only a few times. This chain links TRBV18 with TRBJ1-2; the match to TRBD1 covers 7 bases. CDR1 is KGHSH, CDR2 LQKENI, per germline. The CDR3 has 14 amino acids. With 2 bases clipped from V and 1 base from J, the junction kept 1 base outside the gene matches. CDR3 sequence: CASSPGDSNYGYTF. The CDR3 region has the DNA TGTGCCAGCTCACCAGGGGACAGTAACTATGGCTACACCTTC.

As DNA, the CDR3 is TGTGCCAGCAGTTCTGACCTCTATGGCTACACCTTC. This gives the protein CASSSDLYGYTF. The chain couples TRBV28 to TRBJ1-2; no clear D gene. Germline V gives CDR1 MDHEN, CDR2 SYDVKM. This CDR3 has 12 residues. V shed 4 bases and J shed 4 bases, with 7 bases lying between them.

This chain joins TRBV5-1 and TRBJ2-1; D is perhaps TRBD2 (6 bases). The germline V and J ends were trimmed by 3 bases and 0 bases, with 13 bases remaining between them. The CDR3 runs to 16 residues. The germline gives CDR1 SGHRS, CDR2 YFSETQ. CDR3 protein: CASSYGTSSSYNEQFF. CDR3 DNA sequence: TGCGCCAGCAGCTATGGGACTTCCAGCTCCTACAATGAGCAGTTCTTC.

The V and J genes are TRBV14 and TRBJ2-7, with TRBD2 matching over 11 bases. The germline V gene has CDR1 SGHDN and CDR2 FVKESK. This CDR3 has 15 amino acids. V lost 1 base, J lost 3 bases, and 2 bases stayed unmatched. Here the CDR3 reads CASSQGLAGSYEQYF. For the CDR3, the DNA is TGTGCCAGCAGCCAAGGACTAGCGGGAAGCTACGAGCAGTACTTC.

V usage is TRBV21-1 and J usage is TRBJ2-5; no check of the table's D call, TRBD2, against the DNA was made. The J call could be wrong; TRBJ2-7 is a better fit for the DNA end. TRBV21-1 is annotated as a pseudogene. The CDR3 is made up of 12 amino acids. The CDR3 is CASSKAPYEQYF. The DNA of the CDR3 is TGTGCCAGCAGCAAAGCCCCCTACGAGCAGTACTTC.

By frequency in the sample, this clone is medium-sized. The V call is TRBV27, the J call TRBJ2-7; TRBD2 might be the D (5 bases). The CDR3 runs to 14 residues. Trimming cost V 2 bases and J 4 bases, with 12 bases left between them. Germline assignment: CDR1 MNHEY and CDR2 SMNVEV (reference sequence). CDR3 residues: CASSLRPERYEQYF. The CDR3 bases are TGTGCCAGCAGTTTAAGGCCCGAGCGGTACGAGCAGTACTTC.

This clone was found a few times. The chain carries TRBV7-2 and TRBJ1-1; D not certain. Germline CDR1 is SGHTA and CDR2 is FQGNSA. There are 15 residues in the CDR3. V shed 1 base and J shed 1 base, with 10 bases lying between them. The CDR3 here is CASSLGSYRNTEAFF. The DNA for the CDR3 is TGTGCCAGCAGCTTAGGTTCGTACAGGAACACTGAAGCTTTCTTT.

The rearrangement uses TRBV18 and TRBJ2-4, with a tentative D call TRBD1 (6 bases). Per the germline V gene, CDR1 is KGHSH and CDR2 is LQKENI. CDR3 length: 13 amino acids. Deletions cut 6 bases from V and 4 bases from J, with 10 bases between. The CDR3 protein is CASSKGVKNIQYF. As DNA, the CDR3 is TGTGCCAGCTCGAAGGGGGTTAAAAACATTCAGTACTTC.

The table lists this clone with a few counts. The CDR3: CAWSEAGVSYNEQFF. CDR3 coding DNA: TGTGCCTGGAGTGAGGCGGGAGTCTCCTACAATGAGCAGTTCTTC. V and J are TRBV30 and TRBJ2-1; 7 bases fit TRBD2. The germline V gene encodes CDR1 GTSNPN and CDR2 SVGIG (reference sequence). This CDR3 is 15 amino acids long. The J segment lost 0 bases and the V segment lost 1 base, leaving 3 bases of the junction unmatched.

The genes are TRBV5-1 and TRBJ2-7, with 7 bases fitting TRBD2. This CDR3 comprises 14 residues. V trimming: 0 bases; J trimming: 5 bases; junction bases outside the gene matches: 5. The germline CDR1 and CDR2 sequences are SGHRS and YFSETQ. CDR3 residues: CASSLGAGSHEQYF. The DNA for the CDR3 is TGCGCCAGCAGCTTGGGAGCGGGATCTCACGAGCAGTACTTC.

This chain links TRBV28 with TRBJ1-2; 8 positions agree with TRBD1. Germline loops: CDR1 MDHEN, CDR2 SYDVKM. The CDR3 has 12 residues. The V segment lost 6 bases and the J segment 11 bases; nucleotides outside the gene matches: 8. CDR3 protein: CASSPGQGEYTF. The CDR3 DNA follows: TGTGCCAGCAGCCCCGGACAGGGTGAATACACCTTC.

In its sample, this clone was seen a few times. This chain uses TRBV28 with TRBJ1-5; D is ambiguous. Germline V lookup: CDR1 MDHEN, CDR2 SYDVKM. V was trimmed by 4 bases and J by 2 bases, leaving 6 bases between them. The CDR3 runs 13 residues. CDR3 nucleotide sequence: TGTGCCAGCAGTTCCGGTGGCAATCAGCCCCAGCATTTT. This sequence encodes CASSSGGNQPQHF. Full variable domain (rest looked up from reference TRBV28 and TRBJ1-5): DVKVTQSSRYLVKRTGEKVFLECVQDMDHENMFWYRQDPGLGLRLIYFSYDVKMKEKGDIPEGYSVSREKKERFSLILESASTNQTSMYLCASSSGGNQPQHFGDGTRLSIL.

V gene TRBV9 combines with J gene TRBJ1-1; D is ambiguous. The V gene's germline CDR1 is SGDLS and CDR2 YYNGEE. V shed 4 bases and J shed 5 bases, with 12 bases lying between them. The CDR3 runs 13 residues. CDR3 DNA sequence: TGTGCCAGCAGCAACCCCCCGGGGACTGAAGCTTTCTTT. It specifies CASSNPPGTEAFF.

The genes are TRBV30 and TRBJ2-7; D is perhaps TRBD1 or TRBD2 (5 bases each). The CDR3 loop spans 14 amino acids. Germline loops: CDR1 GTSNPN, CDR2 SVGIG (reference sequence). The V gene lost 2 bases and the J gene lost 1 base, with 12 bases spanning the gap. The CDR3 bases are TGTGCCTGGAGTATGGGGACGGTATCCTACGAGCAGTACTTC. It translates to CAWSMGTVSYEQYF.

The CDR3 sequence: CASSVALDRLGEQYF. The CDR3 DNA is TGTGCCAGCAGCGTAGCCCTGGACAGGCTCGGCGAGCAGTACTTC. The chain is built from TRBV9 and TRBJ2-7; TRBD1 aligns across 7 bases. V lost 0 bases to trimming and J lost 6 bases; unmatched junction nucleotides: 9. CDR1 is SGDLS and CDR2 is YYNGEE in the germline V gene. This CDR3 has 15 amino acids. Full variable domain (rest looked up from reference TRBV9 and TRBJ2-7): DSGVTQTPKHLITATGQRVTLRCSPRSGDLSVYWYQQSLDQGLQFLIQYYNGEERAKGNILERFSAQQFPDLHSELNLSSLELGDSALYFCASSVALDRLGEQYFGPGTRLTVT.

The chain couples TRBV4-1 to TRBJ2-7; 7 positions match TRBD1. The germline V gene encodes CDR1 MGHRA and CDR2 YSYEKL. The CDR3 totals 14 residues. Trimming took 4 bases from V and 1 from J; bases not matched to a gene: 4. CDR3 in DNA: TGCGCCAGCAGCCCTCGGGACAGATCCTACGAGCAGTACTTC. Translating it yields CASSPRDRSYEQYF.